Here is one TCR beta chain with its context. The method was immunoSEQ multiplex PCR; TCRdb's version includes in-frame clones alone and lacks a portion of them. This table holds tens of thousands of clones, approximately 91% found once. The data derive from a study of identifying expanded T cells in peripheral blood. CDR3 length: 15 residues. Looked up from germline, CDR1 is SNHLY and CDR2 is FYNNEI. With V trimmed by 6 bases and J by 0 bases, 4 bases remained unmatched. J is TRBJ2-2 and V is TRBV2; 7 bases agree with TRBD2. Material for sequencing was blood. The receptor was isolated from a person aged 18 to 75 in good health. The CDR3: CASRGDYTNTGELFF. The CDR3 region has the DNA TGTGCCAGCAGGGGGGACTACACGAACACCGGGGAGCTGTTTTTT.